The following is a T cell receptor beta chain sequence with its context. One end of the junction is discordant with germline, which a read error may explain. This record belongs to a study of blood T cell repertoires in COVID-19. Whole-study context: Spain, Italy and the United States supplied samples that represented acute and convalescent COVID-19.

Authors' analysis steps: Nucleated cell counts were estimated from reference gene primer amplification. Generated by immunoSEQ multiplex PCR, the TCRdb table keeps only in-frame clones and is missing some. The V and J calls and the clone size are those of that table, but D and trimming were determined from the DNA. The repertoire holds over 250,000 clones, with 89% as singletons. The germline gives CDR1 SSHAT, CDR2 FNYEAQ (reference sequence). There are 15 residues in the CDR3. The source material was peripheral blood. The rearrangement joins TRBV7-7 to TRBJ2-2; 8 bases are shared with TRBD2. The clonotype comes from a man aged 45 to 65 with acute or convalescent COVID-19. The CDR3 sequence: CASRGGGTTTGELFF. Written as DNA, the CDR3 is TGTGCTAGCAGGGGCGGGGGGACCACCACCGGGGAGCTGTTTTTT.